This T cell receptor beta chain is drawn from a study of blood T cell repertoires in COVID-19. Study-level background: The origin of the acute and convalescent COVID-19 samples was the United States, Italy and Spain.

The CDR3 is 14 residues long. Germline CDR1 is LNHDA and CDR2 is SQIVND (reference sequence). V was trimmed by 1 base and J by 4 bases, leaving 10 bases between them. Self-reported history from a screening survey and questionnaire set each donor's cohort. In the original workflow: Amplification with reference gene primers provided the estimates of nucleated cell counts. Assay used: immunoSEQ multiplex PCR; TCRdb lists only in-frame clones, some missing. V and J calls and clone size are as listed in that table; D and trimming were resolved from the DNA. The sample lists some 340,000 clones; approximately 91% were seen once.

The chain links TRBV19 to TRBJ1-1; no clear D gene. The source is a woman aged 25-40 years who had been exposed to COVID-19. The source material was PBMCs or T cells enriched from blood (not recorded which). As DNA, the CDR3 is TGTGCCAGTAGTATAGCCCACGTCGGCACTGAAGCTTTCTTT. Translating gives CASSIAHVGTEAFF.